Following are 17 T cell receptor beta chains from one sample sequenced in a study of breast tumors, draining lymph nodes, adjacent tissues. Using its own MiXCR run on the multiplex PCR reads, TCRdb lists one record per CDR3 protein. Found here are about 100,000 distinct CDR3 sequences, 21% of them singletons; the top ten hold around 1.2%. The lymph nodes were axillary draining lymph nodes from breast cancer patients. The sample consisted of axillary lymph node tissue. The receptors here all came from a female donor with breast cancer. Some clones in this sample may be carry-over from other donors' samples.

This clonotype was picked up many times. The chain's CDR3 is CASFQDRANEKLFF. As DNA, the CDR3 is TGTGCCAGCTTTCAGGACAGGGCTAATGAAAAACTGTTTTTT. This sequence joins TRBV2 and TRBJ1-4; 8 bases line up with TRBD1. Germline CDR1 reads SNHLY; CDR2 reads FYNNEI. The V gene end was trimmed by 8 bases and the J gene end by 3 bases; junction bases not matched to a gene: 5. This CDR3 region has 14 residues.

This clonotype showed up many times. This rearrangement joins TRBV20-1 to TRBJ1-2; D is ambiguous. Germline V lookup: CDR1 DFQATT, CDR2 SNEGSKA (reference sequence). CDR3 length: 10 residues. V shed 3 bases and J shed 6 bases, with 5 bases lying between them. The CDR3 region has the DNA TGCAGTGCTAGTTTCAATGGCTACACCTTC. Translated, it gives CSASFNGYTF.

This clonotype came up many times. The rearrangement uses TRBV20-1 and TRBJ2-3; TRBD2 matches 13 bases. Germline CDR1 is DFQATT and CDR2 is SNEGSKA (reference sequence). CDR3 length: 16 amino acids. V gave up 2 bases and J gave up 6 bases; unmatched junction bases: 8. CDR3 in DNA: TGCAGTGCTAGACCTACTAGCGGGGGGGCCGTCGATACGCAGTATTTT. It specifies CSARPTSGGAVDTQYF.

The rearrangement joins TRBV12-3 or TRBV12-4 to TRBJ1-2; the D gene is possibly TRBD1 (5 bases). V was clipped by 7 bases and J by 5 bases, with 14 bases between them. This CDR3 comprises 13 residues. The CDR3 region has the DNA TGTGCCAGCACCCAAGGGGCGGGGTATGGCTACACCTTC. This gives the protein CASTQGAGYGYTF.

This clonotype was counted ten times or more. V usage is TRBV7-9 and J usage is TRBJ2-3; D possibly corresponds to TRBD1 (5 bases). The V end was cut by 6 bases, the J end by 1 base, with 8 bases between. Germline CDR1 SEHNR, CDR2 FQNEAQ (reference sequence). This CDR3 has 13 amino acids. The CDR3 here is CASRVGGTDTQYF. Written as DNA, the CDR3 is TGTGCCAGCAGGGTAGGGGGCACAGATACGCAGTATTTT.

This clonotype was counted only a few times. This chain connects TRBV5-4 to TRBJ2-5; perhaps D is TRBD1 or TRBD2 (5 bases each). CDR3 length equals 14 residues. Germline V gene sequence: CDR1 SGHNT, CDR2 YYREEE (reference sequence). The ends were cut back, 1 base at V and 4 bases at J, with 11 bases in the middle. The CDR3 loop reads CASSLKGSGETQYF. DNA for the CDR3: TGTGCCAGCAGCTTGAAGGGGAGTGGAGAGACCCAGTACTTC.

On this clonotype: A much bigger clone sits one base away, suggesting this may be a read error. The final CDR3 position lacks the conserved phenylalanine or tryptophan, pointing to a likely read error. V gene TRBV6-4 combines with J gene TRBJ2-2, with 8 bases matching TRBD1. Germline assignment: CDR1 MRHNA and CDR2 SNTAGT. After removal of 4 bases from V and 7 bases from J, the junction contained 5 bases not matched to a gene. The CDR3 sequence is 14 residues long. CDR3 sequence: CASSAGTGFGELFY. The CDR3 coding sequence is TGTGCCAGCAGTGCTGGGACAGGATTCGGGGAGCTGTTTTAT.

This clonotype was detected many times. V gene TRBV29-1 combines with J gene TRBJ2-7, with 9 positions matching TRBD1. Germline assignment: CDR1 SQVTM and CDR2 ANQGSEA. V was clipped by 1 base and J by 3 bases; unmatched bases: 4. This CDR3 has 14 residues. This CDR3 is CSVEAGTGIYEQYF. The CDR3 DNA reads as TGCAGCGTTGAAGCCGGGACAGGGATCTACGAGCAGTACTTC.

In its sample, this clonotype was seen many times. This rearrangement joins TRBV4-1 to TRBJ1-6; TRBD1 aligns across 7 bases. Trimming removed 6 bases from V and 8 bases from J; junction bases left unmatched: 10. Germline CDR1 MGHRA, CDR2 YSYEKL. The CDR3 length is 15 residues. This CDR3 is CASSPSRGIDSPLHF. The CDR3 region has the DNA TGCGCCAGCAGTCCATCCAGGGGGATAGATTCACCCCTCCACTTT.

In the case of this clonotype: Since a much larger clone is just one base distant, this may be a read error. The gene calls are TRBV28 and TRBJ1-6, with 7 bases matching TRBD1. CDR3 length: 15 amino acids. Germline V gene sequence: CDR1 MDHEN, CDR2 SYDVKM. V lost 5 bases and J lost 9; bases outside the gene matches: 10. The CDR3 DNA reads as TGTGCCAGCAGTCCCCCGACAGGGATGAGTTCACCCCTCCACTTT. Its protein product is CASSPPTGMSSPLHF. The entire variable domain, with the rest obtained from reference TRBV28 and TRBJ1-6, is as follows: DVKVTQSSRYLVKRTGEKVFLECVQDMDHENMFWYRQDPGLGLRLIYFSYDVKMKEKGDIPEGYSVSREKKERFSLILESASTNQTSMYLCASSPPTGMSSPLHFGNGTRLTVT.

In this sample, this clonotype turned up many times. This chain connects TRBV11-2 to TRBJ1-6; perhaps TRBD1 as D (5 bases). CDR1 is SGHAT and CDR2 is FQNNGV in the germline V gene. This CDR3 contains 15 residues. V was clipped by 4 bases and J by 8 bases, with 15 bases between them. The CDR3 DNA reads TGTGCCAGCAGCTCTTCAGGGAGGATTCATTCACCCCTCCACTTT. As protein: CASSSSGRIHSPLHF.

Ten or more counts support this clonotype. The chain is built from TRBV5-1 and TRBJ2-6; 8 nucleotides match TRBD1. V gave up 4 bases and J gave up 4 bases; unmatched junction bases: 10. CDR1 and CDR2 (germline): SGHRS, YFSETQ. This CDR3 is 17 amino acids long. The CDR3 DNA sequence: TGCGCCAGCAGCGTGGACAGGGCAGCTGGAGGGGCCAACGTCCTGACTTTC. Encoded protein: CASSVDRAAGGANVLTF.

The table lists this clonotype with many counts. CDR3 amino acids: CATSRKQPQGARYGYTF. CDR3 coding DNA: TGTGCCACCAGCAGAAAACAACCCCAGGGGGCCAGGTATGGCTACACCTTC. This chain links TRBV15 with TRBJ1-2, with 8 bases identical to TRBD1. CDR3 length: 17 amino acids. Germline V gene data show CDR1 as LNHNV and CDR2 as YYDKDF (reference sequence). The V segment lost 2 bases and the J segment 5 bases; nucleotides outside the gene matches: 13.

This clonotype showed up many times. This rearrangement joins TRBV5-1 to TRBJ1-6; 10 bases map to TRBD1. Germline assignment: CDR1 SGHRS and CDR2 YFSETQ. The CDR3 runs 15 residues. The J segment lost 8 bases and the V segment lost 0 bases, leaving 2 bases of the junction unmatched. The CDR3, as DNA: TGCGCCAGCAGCTTGGGGGACAGGGGTCATTCACCCCTCCACTTT. Its protein is CASSLGDRGHSPLHF.

This clonotype appeared many times. The CDR3 is CASSFPGLASSEQYF. The CDR3 DNA reads as TGTGCCAGCAGCTTTCCGGGACTAGCCTCATCCGAGCAGTACTTC. The chain links TRBV7-9 to TRBJ2-7; TRBD2 matches 9 bases. The germline CDR1 and CDR2 sequences are SEHNR and FQNEAQ (reference sequence). The CDR3 length is 15 residues. The J segment lost 6 bases and the V segment lost 3 bases, leaving 9 bases of the junction unmatched. The whole variable domain, filled in from reference TRBV7-9 and TRBJ2-7, reads DTGVSQNPRHKITKRGQNVTFRCDPISEHNRLYWYRQTLGQGPEFLTYFQNEAQLEKSRLLSDRFSAERPKGSFSTLEIQRTEQGDSAMYLCASSFPGLASSEQYFGPGTRLTVT.

In this sample, this clonotype turned up many times. The rearrangement links TRBV20-1 to TRBJ2-7, with 9 positions matching TRBD1. Germline lookup yields CDR1 DFQATT and CDR2 SNEGSKA (reference sequence). Trimming cost V 4 bases and J 0 bases; bases outside gene matches: 1. CDR3 length equals 13 residues. The CDR3 here is CSATQGASYEQYF. CDR3 sequence (DNA): TGCAGTGCTACACAGGGGGCCTCCTACGAGCAGTACTTC.

This clonotype was detected a few times. The genes are TRBV5-6 and TRBJ1-4, with D perhaps matching TRBD1 (5 bases). The CDR3 consists of 12 residues. Germline values: CDR1 SGHDT, CDR2 YYEEEE. Between the trimmed V and J ends, which lost 0 bases and 13 bases, there was a span of 10 bases. The CDR3: CASSLEGAALFF. DNA of the CDR3: TGTGCCAGCAGCTTGGAAGGGGCTGCACTGTTTTTT.